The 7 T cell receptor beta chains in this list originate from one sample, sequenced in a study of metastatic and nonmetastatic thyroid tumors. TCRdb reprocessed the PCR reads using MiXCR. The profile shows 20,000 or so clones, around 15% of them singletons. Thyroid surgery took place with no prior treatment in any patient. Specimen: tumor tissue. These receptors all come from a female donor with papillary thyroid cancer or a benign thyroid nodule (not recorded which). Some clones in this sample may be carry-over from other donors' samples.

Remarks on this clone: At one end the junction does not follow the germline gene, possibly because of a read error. In nucleotides, the CDR3 is TGTGCCAGCAGCGAAGATTCTGGACACTCCTACGAGCAGTACTTC. Residues: CASSEDSGHSYEQYF. The V call is TRBV14, the J call TRBJ2-7; D might be TRBD1 (5 bases). The CDR3 loop spans 15 amino acids. The germline gives CDR1 SGHDN, CDR2 FVKESK.

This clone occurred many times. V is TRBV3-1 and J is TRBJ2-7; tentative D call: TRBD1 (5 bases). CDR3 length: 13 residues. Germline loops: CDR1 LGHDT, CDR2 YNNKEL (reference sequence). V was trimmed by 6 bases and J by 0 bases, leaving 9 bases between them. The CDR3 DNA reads TGTGCCAGCAGAATTCAGGGCTCCTACGAGCAGTACTTC. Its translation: CASRIQGSYEQYF.

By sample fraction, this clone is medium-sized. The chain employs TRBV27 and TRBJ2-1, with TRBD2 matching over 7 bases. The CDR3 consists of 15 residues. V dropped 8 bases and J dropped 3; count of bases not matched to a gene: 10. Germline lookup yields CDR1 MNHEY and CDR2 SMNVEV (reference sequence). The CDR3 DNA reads TGTGCCAGCGGGAGGGCCGTTCAAGGCTACAATGAGCAGTTCTTC. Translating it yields CASGRAVQGYNEQFF.

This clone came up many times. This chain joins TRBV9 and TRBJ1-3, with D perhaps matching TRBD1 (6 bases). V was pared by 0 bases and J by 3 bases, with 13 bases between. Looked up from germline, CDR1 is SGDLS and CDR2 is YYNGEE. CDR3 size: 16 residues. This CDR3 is CASSVEQGWSGNTIYF. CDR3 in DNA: TGTGCCAGCAGCGTAGAACAGGGCTGGAGTGGAAACACCATATATTTT.

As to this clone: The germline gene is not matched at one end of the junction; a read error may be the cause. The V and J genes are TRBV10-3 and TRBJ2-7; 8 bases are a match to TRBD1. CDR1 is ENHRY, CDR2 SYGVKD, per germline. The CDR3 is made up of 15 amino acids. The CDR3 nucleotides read TGTGCCACGAAACCCGCAGGGGGCGCTTGCCACGATCAGTACTTC. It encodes CATKPAGGACHDQYF.

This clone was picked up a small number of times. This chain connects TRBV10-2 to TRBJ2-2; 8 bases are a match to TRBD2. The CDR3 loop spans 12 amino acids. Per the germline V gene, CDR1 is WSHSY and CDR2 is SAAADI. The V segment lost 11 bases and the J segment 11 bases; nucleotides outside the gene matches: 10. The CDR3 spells CAGLARCGELFF. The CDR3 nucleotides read TGCGCCGGACTAGCACGGTGCGGCGAGCTGTTTTTT.

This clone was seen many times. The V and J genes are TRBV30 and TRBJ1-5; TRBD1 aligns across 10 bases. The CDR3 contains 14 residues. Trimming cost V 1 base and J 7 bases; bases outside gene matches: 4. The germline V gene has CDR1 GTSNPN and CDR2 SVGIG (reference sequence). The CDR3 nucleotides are TGTGCCTGGAGTGGGACAGGGGGAGTCCAGCCCCAGCATTTT. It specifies CAWSGTGGVQPQHF. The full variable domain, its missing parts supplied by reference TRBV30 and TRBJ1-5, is SQTIHQWPATLVQPVGSPLSLECTVEGTSNPNLYWYRQAAGRGLQLLFYSVGIGQISSEVPQNLSASRPQDRQFILSSKKLLLSDSGFYLCAWSGTGGVQPQHFGDGTRLSIL.